This T cell receptor (beta chain) was identified during a study of blood T cell repertoires in COVID-19. Generated by immunoSEQ multiplex PCR, the TCRdb table keeps only in-frame clones and is missing some. The table shows under 85,000 clones, with approximately 90% occurring only once. The CDR3 runs to 13 residues. Germline-derived CDR1 and CDR2 are MDHEN and SYDVKM. Trimming shortened V by 2 bases and J by 2 bases, and 6 bases separated the two germline ends. The chain uses TRBV28 and TRBJ1-2, with unresolved D. This receptor was obtained from a man between 65 and 85 years old with active or convalescent COVID-19. The sample taken for sequencing was peripheral blood. Here the CDR3 DNA reads TGTGCCAGCAGTTTAGCGGGCAACTATGGCTACACCTTC. Translated, it gives CASSLAGNYGYTF.